What follows is one T cell receptor (beta chain) and its context. TCRdb analysed the RT-PCR reads with MiXCR anew, one entry per CDR3 protein. The repertoire holds 150,000 to 200,000 distinct CDR3 sequences, with more than 10% as singletons. V lost 5 bases, J lost 2 bases, and 18 bases lay in between. CDR3 size: 16 residues. The germline V gene encodes CDR1 MDHEN and CDR2 SYDVKM. The record originates from a study of response to subunit inactivated influenza vaccine. These data were likewise used in another study, on T cells expressing NK-cell markers. That study reports: As the method of synthesis, 5'RACE template switching with UMIs yielded TCR beta cDNA.

The V call is TRBV28, the J call TRBJ2-5; D is perhaps TRBD1 or TRBD2 (5 bases each). The source was CD8+ T cells sorted from PBMCs, collected 12 days after vaccination. This clonotype originated in a middle-aged man who received an inactivated influenza vaccine. The DNA of the CDR3 is TGTGCCAGCAGTCCCTGGGACCCCCGTTGGCAAGAGACCCAGTACTTC. Translated: CASSPWDPRWQETQYF.